The T cell receptor (beta chain) under discussion was sequenced for a study of CD8 T cells in Susac syndrome. TCR beta sequencing was performed on blood CD8+ and CD4+ T cells. RNA in amounts of about 0.45 to 1 ug was reverse transcribed with random hexamers. Across 54 Vbeta and 13 Jbeta, TCR beta CDR3 was amplified with immunoSEQ multiplex PCR. TCRdb processed the immunoSEQ multiplex PCR reads anew with MiXCR; each CDR3 protein has one entry. This sample has over 150,000 distinct CDR3 sequences, with approximately 94% found just once. The material sequenced was CD4+ T cells from PBMCs. This clonotype was sampled from a human donor with Susac syndrome.

CDR3 amino acids: CSVLINSEKLFF. The CDR3 DNA follows: TGCAGCGTATTAATTAACAGTGAAAAACTGTTTTTT. The gene calls are TRBV29-1 and TRBJ1-4, with D unclear. In germline, CDR1 is SQVTM, CDR2 ANQGSEA. V dropped 6 bases and J dropped 7 bases, with 12 bases sitting between them. The CDR3 extends over 12 amino acids.